This T cell receptor (beta chain) came from a study of identical twins. One entry per CDR3 protein results from TCRdb running MiXCR on the 5' RACE reads. In the table there are around 680,000 distinct CDR3 sequences, 8.6% of which are singletons. As to this clonotype: What it recognizes is unknown.

Study-wide results and limits: Partial confounding of zero-insertion analyses by invariant MAIT and iNKT cells was possible. Conclusions were drawn cross-sectionally by statistical analysis, without following the same donors.

The germline gives CDR1 LGHDT, CDR2 YNNKEL (reference sequence). The CDR3 covers 16 residues. V was shortened by 0 bases and J by 6 bases, with 18 bases between the two germline ends. These same records also appear under a second study, on yellow fever vaccine responses in identical twins. This second study says: Twins' vaccine T cell responses reportedly seemed partly convergent and partly personalized.

Sequenced input: PBMCs. The receptor was derived from a woman aged 18 to 35 in good health. The rearrangement links TRBV3-1 to TRBJ2-7; the D gene is possibly TRBD2 (5 bases). In DNA, the CDR3 is TGTGCCAGCAGCCAAGATCGCGGGTTCCTGGTGGGCGAGCAGTACTTC. Protein product: CASSQDRGFLVGEQYF.